This is a list of T cell receptor beta chains from one sample in a study of radiation and T cells in renal cell carcinoma. Profiling relied on immunoSEQ multiplex PCR, and the TCRdb table lists in-frame clones only, not all of them. The table includes approximately 61,000 clones, around 80% detected once. Sequencing used blood, obtained from a patient whose treatment included radiotherapy and nephrectomy. The receptors were sampled from a man aged 55 to 70 with renal cell carcinoma. The CDR3 runs from the conserved cysteine through the conserved F or W. D genes are given only for firm matches. The size of a clone is reported for some rows only, either as once, few or many, or as a class for expanded clones.

cdr3_aa: CATRRVDTGELFF
cdr3_nt: TGTGCTACCAGGCGGGTAGACACCGGGGAGCTGTTTTTT
clone_size: .
v_call: TRBV19
j_call: TRBJ2-2
d_call: .

cdr3_aa: CASSEKGGNQPQHF
cdr3_nt: TGTGCCAGCAGTGAAAAGGGAGGCAATCAGCCCCAGCATTTT
clone_size: .
v_call: TRBV6-1
j_call: TRBJ1-5
d_call: .

cdr3_aa: CASSYATTTGAAEKLFF
cdr3_nt: TGTGCCAGCAGCTACGCGACCACAACAGGGGCCGCGGAAAAACTGTTTTTT
clone_size: once
v_call: TRBV7-9
j_call: TRBJ1-4
d_call: TRBD1

cdr3_aa: CASSLTSGGYNEQFF
cdr3_nt: TGTGCCAGCAGCCTAACTAGCGGGGGTTACAATGAGCAGTTCTTC
clone_size: .
v_call: TRBV11-2
j_call: TRBJ2-1
d_call: TRBD2

cdr3_aa: CASSRRQGVGLYNEQFF
cdr3_nt: TGCGCCAGCAGCCGTCGACAGGGGGTAGGACTCTACAATGAGCAGTTCTTC
clone_size: .
v_call: TRBV4-3
j_call: TRBJ2-1
d_call: TRBD1

cdr3_aa: CASSFRGYEQYF
cdr3_nt: TGTGCCAGCAGCTTCAGGGGATACGAGCAGTACTTC
clone_size: .
v_call: TRBV5-6
j_call: TRBJ2-7
d_call: .

cdr3_aa: CASSSRPNYGYTF
cdr3_nt: TGTGCCAGCAGCTCCAGGCCTAACTATGGCTACACCTTC
clone_size: .
v_call: TRBV7-2
j_call: TRBJ1-2
d_call: .

cdr3_aa: CASSTSYALTRTDTQYF
cdr3_nt: TGTGCCAGCAGTACGTCCTATGCTCTTACGCGCACAGATACGCAGTATTTT
clone_size: few
v_call: TRBV28
j_call: TRBJ2-3
d_call: .

cdr3_aa: CASSQAGGSHNEQFF
cdr3_nt: TGTGCCAGCAGCCAAGCGGGGGGAAGCCACAATGAGCAGTTCTTC
clone_size: .
v_call: TRBV4-2
j_call: TRBJ2-1
d_call: TRBD2

cdr3_aa: CASSPSLSTDTQYF
cdr3_nt: TGTGCCAGCAGTCCTTCGCTTAGCACAGATACGCAGTATTTT
clone_size: .
v_call: TRBV25-1
j_call: TRBJ2-3
d_call: .

cdr3_aa: CASSFGTAANYGYTF
cdr3_nt: TGTGCCAGCAGTTTCGGGACGGCCGCTAACTATGGCTACACCTTC
clone_size: .
v_call: TRBV27
j_call: TRBJ1-2
d_call: .

cdr3_aa: CASSERRDLNQPQHF
cdr3_nt: TGTGCCAGCAGCGAGAGGCGGGATCTCAATCAGCCCCAGCATTTT
clone_size: .
v_call: TRBV21-1
j_call: TRBJ1-5
d_call: .

cdr3_aa: CASRAPAGAGETQYF
cdr3_nt: TGTGCCAGCAGGGCCCCCGCGGGGGCAGGTGAGACCCAGTACTTC
clone_size: .
v_call: TRBV6-1
j_call: TRBJ2-5
d_call: .

cdr3_aa: CASSLSDGLNTEAFF
cdr3_nt: TGTGCCAGCAGTTTATCGGACGGTTTGAACACTGAAGCTTTCTTT
clone_size: .
v_call: TRBV27
j_call: TRBJ1-1
d_call: .